The rows below give T cell receptor beta chains drawn from one sample of a study of blood T cells in healthy people across ages. One entry per CDR3 protein results from TCRdb running MiXCR on the 5' RACE reads. The data contain hundreds of thousands of distinct CDR3 sequences, 55% to 75% of them seen just once; the ten biggest clones take up 20% to 25%. Material: blood. The receptors come from a man aged 30 to 45 in good health. CDR3s include the opening cysteine and the closing phenylalanine or tryptophan. Each record gives: V gene, J gene, clone size, CDR3 length, D gene, CDR3 protein, CDR3 DNA. The D gene is left open where the match is weak. Size values are once, few and many counts, or a class for expanded clones, and some rows have none.

v_call: TRBV10-3; j_call: TRBJ2-7; clone_size: few; cdr3_length: 14; d_call: TRBD1; cdr3_aa: CASAQGVTLYEQYF; cdr3_nt: TGTGCCAGCGCACAGGGGGTCACTCTATACGAGCAGTACTTC
v_call: TRBV2; j_call: TRBJ2-7; clone_size: NA; cdr3_length: 16; d_call: TRBD2; cdr3_aa: CASSERGVRTNNEQYF; cdr3_nt: TGTGCCAGCAGTGAACGGGGGGTGAGGACAAACAACGAGCAGTACTTC
v_call: TRBV6-6; j_call: TRBJ1-1; clone_size: NA; cdr3_length: 16; d_call: NA; cdr3_aa: CASSYLHIAVNTEAFF; cdr3_nt: TGTGCCAGCAGTTACCTCCACATCGCGGTTAACACTGAAGCTTTCTTT
v_call: TRBV7-2; j_call: TRBJ2-5; clone_size: NA; cdr3_length: 15; d_call: TRBD2; cdr3_aa: CDSSLIAGRPETQYF; cdr3_nt: TGTGACAGCAGCTTGATAGCGGGACGTCCAGAGACCCAGTACTTC
v_call: TRBV25-1; j_call: TRBJ2-5; clone_size: NA; cdr3_length: 15; d_call: NA; cdr3_aa: CASSEYRNQGGEQYF; cdr3_nt: TGTGCCAGCAGTGAATACCGGAATCAGGGTGGGGAGCAGTACTTC
v_call: TRBV4-2; j_call: TRBJ2-7; clone_size: few; cdr3_length: 16; d_call: NA; cdr3_aa: CASSQGLMGRRHEQYF; cdr3_nt: TGTGCCAGCAGCCAAGGCCTAATGGGGAGGCGCCACGAGCAGTACTTC
v_call: TRBV20-1; j_call: TRBJ2-5; clone_size: few; cdr3_length: 14; d_call: TRBD1; cdr3_aa: CSARPQGSWETQYF; cdr3_nt: TGCAGTGCTAGACCACAGGGGAGTTGGGAGACCCAGTACTTC
v_call: TRBV3-1; j_call: TRBJ2-7; clone_size: NA; cdr3_length: 16; d_call: TRBD1; cdr3_aa: CASSQDFRGLPTKQYF; cdr3_nt: TGTGCCAGCAGCCAAGATTTTAGGGGGCTCCCTACGAAGCAGTACTTC
v_call: TRBV7-2; j_call: TRBJ2-7; clone_size: NA; cdr3_length: 19; d_call: TRBD1; cdr3_aa: CASSAGGRGRPRSSYEQYF; cdr3_nt: TGTGCCAGCAGCGCTGGGGGCAGGGGGCGGCCTAGGAGCTCCTACGAGCAGTACTTC
v_call: TRBV5-1; j_call: TRBJ2-1; clone_size: NA; cdr3_length: 15; d_call: TRBD2; cdr3_aa: CASSLETSGYNEQFF; cdr3_nt: TGTGCCAGCAGCCTCGAGACTAGCGGCTACAATGAGCAGTTCTTC
v_call: TRBV29-1; j_call: TRBJ2-1; clone_size: NA; cdr3_length: 15; d_call: TRBD1; cdr3_aa: CSVDGDRGGYNEQFF; cdr3_nt: TGCAGCGTTGATGGGGACAGGGGAGGGTACAATGAGCAGTTCTTC
v_call: TRBV12-3/TRBV12-4; j_call: TRBJ2-1; clone_size: once; cdr3_length: 15; d_call: TRBD1; cdr3_aa: CASRAAGTGGNEQFF; cdr3_nt: TGTGCCAGCAGAGCAGCCGGGACAGGGGGCAATGAGCAGTTCTTC
v_call: TRBV7-2; j_call: TRBJ2-5; clone_size: many; cdr3_length: 14; d_call: NA; cdr3_aa: CASSLGGNQETQYF; cdr3_nt: TGTGCCAGCAGTTTAGGTGGAAATCAAGAGACCCAGTACTTC
v_call: TRBV4-3; j_call: TRBJ2-3; clone_size: NA; cdr3_length: 14; d_call: NA; cdr3_aa: CASSGERGTDTQYF; cdr3_nt: TGCGCCAGCTCCGGCGAACGGGGCACAGATACGCAGTATTTT
v_call: TRBV2; j_call: TRBJ2-6; clone_size: NA; cdr3_length: 15; d_call: NA; cdr3_aa: CASSALTSGANVLTF; cdr3_nt: TGTGCCAGCAGTGCTCTTACCTCTGGGGCCAACGTCCTGACTTTC
v_call: TRBV11-2; j_call: TRBJ1-2; clone_size: NA; cdr3_length: 15; d_call: NA; cdr3_aa: CASSLAAGTRKGYTF; cdr3_nt: TGTGCCAGCAGCTTAGCAGCCGGGACCCGCAAGGGCTACACCTTC
v_call: TRBV28; j_call: TRBJ2-7; clone_size: NA; cdr3_length: 14; d_call: NA; cdr3_aa: CASSLLVQPYEQYF; cdr3_nt: TGTGCCAGCAGTTTGCTGGTCCAACCCTACGAGCAGTACTTC
v_call: TRBV6-2/TRBV6-3; j_call: TRBJ2-5; clone_size: NA; cdr3_length: 14; d_call: NA; cdr3_aa: CASSPGVTRETQYF; cdr3_nt: TGTGCCAGCAGTCCCGGGGTAACGAGAGAGACCCAGTACTTC
v_call: TRBV29-1; j_call: TRBJ2-1; clone_size: few; cdr3_length: 14; d_call: NA; cdr3_aa: CSVSIDSVFGEQFF; cdr3_nt: TGCAGCGTGTCCATAGACTCTGTGTTTGGTGAGCAGTTCTTC
v_call: TRBV28; j_call: TRBJ1-5; clone_size: NA; cdr3_length: 16; d_call: NA; cdr3_aa: CASSFEGVLRNQPQHF; cdr3_nt: TGTGCCAGCAGTTTCGAGGGGGTCTTACGGAATCAGCCCCAGCATTTT
v_call: TRBV5-6; j_call: TRBJ2-5; clone_size: NA; cdr3_length: 15; d_call: TRBD2; cdr3_aa: CASTKTSGEQETQYF; cdr3_nt: TGTGCCAGCACCAAAACTAGCGGGGAACAAGAGACCCAGTACTTC
v_call: TRBV7-2; j_call: TRBJ2-7; clone_size: many; cdr3_length: 14; d_call: TRBD2; cdr3_aa: CASSLAGTSYEQYF; cdr3_nt: TGTGCCAGCAGCTTGGCCGGGACTAGCTACGAGCAGTACTTC
v_call: TRBV10-3; j_call: TRBJ2-3; clone_size: many; cdr3_length: 15; d_call: NA; cdr3_aa: CAISVGGAGTDTQYF; cdr3_nt: TGTGCCATCAGTGTTGGGGGCGCAGGGACAGATACGCAGTATTTT
v_call: TRBV28; j_call: TRBJ2-5; clone_size: few; cdr3_length: 13; d_call: NA; cdr3_aa: CASGGVGSETQYF; cdr3_nt: TGTGCATCCGGAGGGGTCGGTTCGGAGACCCAGTACTTC
v_call: TRBV20-1; j_call: TRBJ2-1; clone_size: NA; cdr3_length: 12; d_call: TRBD2; cdr3_aa: CSGTRVSDEQFF; cdr3_nt: TGCAGTGGGACTAGAGTTAGCGATGAGCAGTTCTTC
v_call: TRBV6-2/TRBV6-3; j_call: TRBJ2-7; clone_size: few; cdr3_length: 15; d_call: NA; cdr3_aa: CASSYGHPTVYEQYF; cdr3_nt: TGTGCCAGCAGTTACGGGCACCCCACGGTCTACGAGCAGTACTTC
v_call: TRBV4-2; j_call: TRBJ2-7; clone_size: once; cdr3_length: 13; d_call: TRBD2; cdr3_aa: CASSQKGAGEQYF; cdr3_nt: TGTGCCAGCAGCCAAAAGGGAGCGGGAGAGCAGTACTTC
v_call: TRBV25-1; j_call: TRBJ2-7; clone_size: NA; cdr3_length: 14; d_call: TRBD1; cdr3_aa: CASTRTGNSYEQYF; cdr3_nt: TGTGCCAGCACAAGGACAGGGAACTCCTACGAGCAGTACTTC
v_call: TRBV6-2/TRBV6-3; j_call: TRBJ1-4; clone_size: once; cdr3_length: 16; d_call: NA; cdr3_aa: CASSYGRQDVNEKLFF; cdr3_nt: TGTGCCAGCAGTTACGGGCGGCAAGACGTTAATGAAAAACTGTTTTTT
v_call: TRBV15; j_call: TRBJ2-3; clone_size: few; cdr3_length: 13; d_call: NA; cdr3_aa: CATSRGETDTQYF; cdr3_nt: TGTGCCACCAGCAGAGGGGAAACAGATACGCAGTATTTT
v_call: TRBV7-9; j_call: TRBJ1-1; clone_size: NA; cdr3_length: 13; d_call: NA; cdr3_aa: CASSPGLGTEAFF; cdr3_nt: TGTGCCAGCAGCCCCGGTCTAGGGACTGAAGCTTTCTTT
v_call: TRBV6-6; j_call: TRBJ1-5; clone_size: NA; cdr3_length: 16; d_call: NA; cdr3_aa: CASSRMARRSNQPQHF; cdr3_nt: TGTGCCAGCAGCCGAATGGCCAGACGGAGCAATCAGCCCCAGCATTTT
v_call: TRBV5-1; j_call: TRBJ2-5; clone_size: NA; cdr3_length: 15; d_call: TRBD1; cdr3_aa: CASSYLGTAKETQYF; cdr3_nt: TGCGCCAGCAGCTATCTGGGGACAGCAAAAGAGACCCAGTACTTC
v_call: TRBV6-1; j_call: TRBJ2-7; clone_size: NA; cdr3_length: 14; d_call: NA; cdr3_aa: CASRPGVGKDEQYF; cdr3_nt: TGTGCCAGCAGACCTGGCGTCGGGAAAGACGAGCAGTACTTC
v_call: TRBV4-2; j_call: TRBJ2-7; clone_size: NA; cdr3_length: 16; d_call: NA; cdr3_aa: CASSHQALQGPYEQYF; cdr3_nt: TGTGCCAGCAGCCACCAGGCCCTACAGGGACCCTACGAGCAGTACTTC
v_call: TRBV7-9; j_call: TRBJ2-1; clone_size: NA; cdr3_length: 12; d_call: NA; cdr3_aa: CASSTDSPEQFF; cdr3_nt: TGTGCCAGCAGCACGGACAGTCCCGAGCAGTTCTTC
v_call: TRBV29-1; j_call: TRBJ2-1; clone_size: NA; cdr3_length: 12; d_call: TRBD2; cdr3_aa: CSVREGNNEQFF; cdr3_nt: TGCAGCGTTCGGGAGGGGAACAATGAGCAGTTCTTC
v_call: TRBV11-2; j_call: TRBJ2-5; clone_size: NA; cdr3_length: 17; d_call: TRBD2; cdr3_aa: CASSLGTLAGGLETQYF; cdr3_nt: TGTGCCAGCAGCTTAGGCACACTAGCGGGGGGGCTCGAGACCCAGTACTTC
v_call: TRBV20-1; j_call: TRBJ1-2; clone_size: once; cdr3_length: 15; d_call: NA; cdr3_aa: CSAPLGRGADGGYTF; cdr3_nt: TGCAGTGCGCCTCTCGGGCGTGGGGCTGATGGAGGCTACACCTTC
v_call: TRBV7-2; j_call: TRBJ2-1; clone_size: NA; cdr3_length: 15; d_call: TRBD2; cdr3_aa: CASSRQRGGPYEQFF; cdr3_nt: TGTGCCAGCAGCCGCCAGCGGGGGGGCCCGTATGAGCAGTTCTTC